The source of this T cell receptor beta chain is a study of shared clonotypes between healthy human individuals. The J segment lost 7 bases and the V segment lost 1 base, leaving 4 bases of the junction unmatched. This CDR3 has 13 amino acids. Germline V lookup: CDR1 GTSNPN, CDR2 SVGIG (reference sequence). This clone was picked up a small number of times. Both subsets, CD45RA+ naive and CD45RA-negative memory, were split from the CD4+ cells. The deep-level immunoSEQ assay was used. Profiling relied on immunoSEQ multiplex PCR, and the TCRdb table lists in-frame clones only, not all of them. The sample carries 2 million to 2.5 million clones, 85% to 95% recorded once.

Sequencing was carried out using naive CD4+ T cells from PBMCs. Sample subset: CD45RA+ positively selected. The chain joins TRBV30 to TRBJ1-3, with TRBD1 matching over 7 bases. This TCR was recovered from a young man in good health. Some clones in this sample may be carry-over from other donors' samples. This CDR3 reads CAWSGQGRNTIYF. In DNA, the CDR3 is TGTGCCTGGAGTGGACAGGGTCGGAACACCATATATTTT.